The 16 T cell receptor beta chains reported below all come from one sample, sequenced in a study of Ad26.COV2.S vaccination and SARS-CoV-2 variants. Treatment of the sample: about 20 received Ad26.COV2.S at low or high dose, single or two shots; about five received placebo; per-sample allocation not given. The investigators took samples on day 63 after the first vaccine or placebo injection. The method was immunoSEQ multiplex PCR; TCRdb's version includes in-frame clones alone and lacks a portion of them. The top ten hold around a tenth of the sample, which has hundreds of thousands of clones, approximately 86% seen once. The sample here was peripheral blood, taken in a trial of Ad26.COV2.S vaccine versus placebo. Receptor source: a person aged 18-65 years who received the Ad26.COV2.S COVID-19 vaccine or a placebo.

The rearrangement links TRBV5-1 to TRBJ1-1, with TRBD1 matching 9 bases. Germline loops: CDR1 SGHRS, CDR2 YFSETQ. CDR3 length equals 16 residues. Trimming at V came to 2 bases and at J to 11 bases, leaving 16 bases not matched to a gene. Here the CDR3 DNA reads TGCGCCAGCAGCTTTACCGGGGAACAGGGGGCCCGAGGGGCTTTCTTT. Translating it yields CASSFTGEQGARGAFF. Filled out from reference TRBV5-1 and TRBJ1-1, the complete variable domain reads KAGVTQTPRYLIKTRGQQVTLSCSPISGHRSVSWYQQTPGQGLQFLFEYFSETQRNKGNFPGRFSGRQFSNSRSEMNVSTLELGDSALYLCASSFTGEQGARGAFFGQGTRLTVV.

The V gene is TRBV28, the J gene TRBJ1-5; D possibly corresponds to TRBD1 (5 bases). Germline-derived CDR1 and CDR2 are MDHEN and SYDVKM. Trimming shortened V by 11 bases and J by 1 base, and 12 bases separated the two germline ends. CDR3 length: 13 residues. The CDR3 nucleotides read TGTGCCGGGGGAGGGCAGAGCAATCAGCCCCAGCATTTT. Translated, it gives CAGGGQSNQPQHF.

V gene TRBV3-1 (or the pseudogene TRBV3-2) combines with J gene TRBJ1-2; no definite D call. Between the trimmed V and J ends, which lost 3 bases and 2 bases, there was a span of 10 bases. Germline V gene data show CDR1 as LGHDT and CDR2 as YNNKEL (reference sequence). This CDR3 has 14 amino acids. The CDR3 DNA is TGTGCCAGCAGCCATCCTCCAGAGAACTATGGCTACACCTTC. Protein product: CASSHPPENYGYTF.

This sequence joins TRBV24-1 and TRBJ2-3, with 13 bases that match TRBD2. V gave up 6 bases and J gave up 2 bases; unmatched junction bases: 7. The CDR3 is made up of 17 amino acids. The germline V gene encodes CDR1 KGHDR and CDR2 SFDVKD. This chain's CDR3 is CATSPGTSGTYTDTQYF. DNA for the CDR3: TGTGCCACCAGTCCGGGGACTAGCGGGACTTACACAGATACGCAGTATTTT.

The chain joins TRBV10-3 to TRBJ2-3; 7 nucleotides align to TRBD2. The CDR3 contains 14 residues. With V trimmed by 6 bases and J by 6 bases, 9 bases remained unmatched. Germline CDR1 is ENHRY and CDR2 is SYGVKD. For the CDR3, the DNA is TGTGCCATCAGGACTAGCACCCAAGGGGATACGCAGTATTTT. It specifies CAIRTSTQGDTQYF.

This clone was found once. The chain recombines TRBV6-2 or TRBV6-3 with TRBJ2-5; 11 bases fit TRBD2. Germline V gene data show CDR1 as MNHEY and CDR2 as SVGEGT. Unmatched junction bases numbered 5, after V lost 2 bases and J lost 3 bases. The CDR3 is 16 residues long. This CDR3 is CASSYPIAGGKETQYF. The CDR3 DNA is TGTGCCAGCAGTTACCCAATAGCGGGGGGGAAAGAGACCCAGTACTTC.

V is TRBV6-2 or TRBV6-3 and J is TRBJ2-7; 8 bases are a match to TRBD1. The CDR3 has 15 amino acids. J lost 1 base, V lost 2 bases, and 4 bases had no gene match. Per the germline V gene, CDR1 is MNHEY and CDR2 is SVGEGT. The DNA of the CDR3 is TGTGCCAGCAGTTACGGAGGACAGGGATCCTACGAGCAGTACTTC. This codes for CASSYGGQGSYEQYF.

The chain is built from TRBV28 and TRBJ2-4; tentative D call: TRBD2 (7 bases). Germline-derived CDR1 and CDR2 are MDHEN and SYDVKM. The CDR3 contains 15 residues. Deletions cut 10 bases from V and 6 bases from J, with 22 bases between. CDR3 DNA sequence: TGTGCCACCGCCCCTCCGGGGGGAGGGGGAAACATTCAGTACTTC. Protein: CATAPPGGGGNIQYF.

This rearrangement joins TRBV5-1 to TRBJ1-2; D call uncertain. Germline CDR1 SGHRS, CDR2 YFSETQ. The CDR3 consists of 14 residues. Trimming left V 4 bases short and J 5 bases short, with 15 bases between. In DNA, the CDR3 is TGCGCCAGCAGCCCCCTGGTTAGGTTGTATGGCTACACCTTC. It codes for CASSPLVRLYGYTF.

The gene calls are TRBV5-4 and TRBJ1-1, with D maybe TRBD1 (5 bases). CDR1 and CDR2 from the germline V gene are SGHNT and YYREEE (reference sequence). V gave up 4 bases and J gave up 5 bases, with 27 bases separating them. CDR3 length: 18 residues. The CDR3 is CASSPDPRQLGRGTEAFF. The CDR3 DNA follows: TGTGCCAGCAGCCCCGACCCCCGACAGTTGGGGCGAGGGACTGAAGCTTTCTTT.

The CDR3 coding sequence is TGTGCCAGTAGTAACCAAGCGGGGGAGTCCCAAGAGACCCAGTACTTC. This encodes CASSNQAGESQETQYF. The genes are TRBV19 and TRBJ2-5; 8 nucleotides match TRBD2. The CDR3 has 16 amino acids. The ends lost 4 bases at V and 1 base at J; junction bases unmatched: 8. Germline V gives CDR1 LNHDA, CDR2 SQIVND (reference sequence).

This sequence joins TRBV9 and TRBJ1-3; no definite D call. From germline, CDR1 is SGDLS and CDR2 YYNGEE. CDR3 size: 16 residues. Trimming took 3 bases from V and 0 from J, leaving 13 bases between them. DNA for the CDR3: TGTGCCAGCAGCGCCGACCGGTTTCTCTCTGGAAACACCATATATTTT. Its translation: CASSADRFLSGNTIYF. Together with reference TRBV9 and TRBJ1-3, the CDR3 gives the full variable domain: DSGVTQTPKHLITATGQRVTLRCSPRSGDLSVYWYQQSLDQGLQFLIQYYNGEERAKGNILERFSAQQFPDLHSELNLSSLELGDSALYFCASSADRFLSGNTIYFGEGSWLTVV.

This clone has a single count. CDR3 amino acids: CASSHHADSYEQYF. CDR3 DNA sequence: TGTGCCAGCAGCCATCATGCAGACAGCTACGAGCAGTACTTC. The chain is built from TRBV14 and TRBJ2-7, with TRBD1 as a possible D gene (5 bases). This CDR3 is 14 amino acids long. The ends were cut back, 3 bases at V and 3 bases at J, with 12 bases in the middle. Germline V gene sequence: CDR1 SGHDN, CDR2 FVKESK.

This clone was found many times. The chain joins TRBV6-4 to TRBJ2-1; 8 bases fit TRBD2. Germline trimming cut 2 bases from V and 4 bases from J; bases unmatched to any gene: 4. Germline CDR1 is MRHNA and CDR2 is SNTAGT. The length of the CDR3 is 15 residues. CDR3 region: CASSDQAGEYNEQFF. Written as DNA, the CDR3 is TGTGCCAGCAGTGACCAAGCGGGAGAGTACAATGAGCAGTTCTTC.

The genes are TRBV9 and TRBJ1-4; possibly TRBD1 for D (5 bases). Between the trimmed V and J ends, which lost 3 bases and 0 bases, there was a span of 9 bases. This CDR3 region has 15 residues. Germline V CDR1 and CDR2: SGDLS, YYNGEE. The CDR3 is CASSGQGATNEKLFF. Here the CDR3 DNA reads TGTGCCAGCAGCGGGCAGGGTGCAACTAATGAAAAACTGTTTTTT.

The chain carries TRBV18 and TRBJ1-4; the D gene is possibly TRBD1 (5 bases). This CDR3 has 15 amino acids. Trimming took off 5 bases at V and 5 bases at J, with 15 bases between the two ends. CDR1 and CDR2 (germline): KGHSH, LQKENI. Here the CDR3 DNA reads TGTGCCAGCTCAACAAACAGGCCTCGGAATGAAAAACTGTTTTTT. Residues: CASSTNRPRNEKLFF.